The 3 T cell receptor beta chains presented below share a single source sample, sequenced in a study of blood T cells in healthy people across ages. It was with a sample-barcoded 5' primer and a J-beta primer mix that a second PCR of roughly 7 to 12 cycles was run. One entry per CDR3 protein, called by TCRdb with MiXCR from the 5' RACE reads. The table lists about 670,000 distinct CDR3 sequences, 35% to 50% of them singletons. The sequenced sample consisted of blood. Receptors were obtained from a man of 80 years or more in good health.

As concerns this clonotype: A much larger clone sits a single nucleotide away, making a read error possible. The rearrangement uses TRBV20-1 and TRBJ2-3; 14 bases fit TRBD2. Trimming removed 0 bases from V and 6 bases from J; junction bases left unmatched: 11. The CDR3 runs to 18 residues. The germline gives CDR1 DFQATT, CDR2 SNEGSKA (reference sequence). CDR3 in DNA: TGCAGTGCTAGAGATTGGGGACTAGCGGGAGTAGAGTGGGATACGCAGTATTTT. This gives the protein CSARDWGLAGVEWDTQYF.

This clonotype was seen at least ten times. The chain joins TRBV7-2 to TRBJ2-3, with 8 bases that match TRBD1. After removal of 5 bases from V and 4 bases from J, the junction contained 11 bases not matched to a gene. From germline, CDR1 is SGHTA and CDR2 FQGNSA. This CDR3 is 16 amino acids long. DNA for the CDR3: TGTGCCAGCAGCCAAAACGGGGCAGGGGGCGCAGATACGCAGTATTTT. As protein: CASSQNGAGGADTQYF.

The V and J genes are TRBV27 and TRBJ1-1; D ambiguous. Germline loops: CDR1 MNHEY, CDR2 SMNVEV (reference sequence). The CDR3 loop spans 14 amino acids. The V gene lost 2 bases and the J gene lost 5 bases, with 12 bases spanning the gap. The CDR3 region has the DNA TGTGCCAGCAGTTTAAGGGCACGTCGGACTGAAGCTTTCTTT. Translation gives CASSLRARRTEAFF.